Described below is a single T cell receptor beta chain sequence and its context. The method was immunoSEQ multiplex PCR; TCRdb's version includes in-frame clones alone and lacks a portion of them. This table holds tens of thousands of clones, 75% to 90% found once. These data are taken from a study of OX40 agonist ivuxolimab in advanced cancers. On the study more broadly: Past anti-PD-1, anti-PD-L1 or anti-CTLA-4 therapy was accepted, and approximately 40% had received some.

The germline V gene encodes CDR1 SGHAT and CDR2 FQNNGV. V lost 5 bases to trimming and J lost 2 bases, with 18 bases between them. CDR3 size: 16 residues. The chain recombines TRBV11-2 with TRBJ1-2, with no clear D. The source of this sequence is an adult with an advanced solid tumor such as melanoma, head and neck, liver or kidney cancer. The sample was CD4+ or CD8+ T cells sorted from blood, taken in a trial of the OX40 agonist ivuxolimab. DNA of the CDR3: TGTGCCAGCAGCCCGATGCCAGCCATAACAAACTATGGCTACACCTTC. Translation: CASSPMPAITNYGYTF.